This T cell receptor beta chain was sequenced in a study of blood T cell repertoires in COVID-19. Study summary: Spain, Italy and the United States supplied samples that represented acute and convalescent COVID-19. T cells, B-cell-depleted T cells, or PBMCs provided the cDNA or gDNA that served as material.

Original methodology: Using reference gene primer amplification, nucleated cell counts were estimated. Using immunoSEQ multiplex PCR, the repertoire was profiled, and TCRdb retains in-frame clones only, with some absent. That table is the source of V, J and clone size, and D and trimming were worked out from the DNA. Found here are about 210,000 clones, roughly four fifths of them singletons; the top ten hold 10% to 15%. The ends lost 5 bases at V and 1 base at J; junction bases unmatched: 1. Germline CDR1 is SGHRS and CDR2 is YFSETQ. The CDR3 loop spans 14 amino acids. Specimen: peripheral blood. This clonotype was sampled from a woman aged 40 to 50 with acute or convalescent COVID-19. The chain uses TRBV5-1 and TRBJ2-3; 10 bases map to TRBD1. CDR3 residues: CASRGTGGTDTQYF. The CDR3 bases are TGCGCCAGCAGGGGGACAGGGGGCACAGATACGCAGTATTTT.